The 10 T cell receptor beta chains below come from one sample, sequenced in a study of blood T cell repertoires in COVID-19 (TCRdb year 2020). Library preparation was by the immunoSEQ multiplex PCR assay. TCRdb took this table from immuneACCESS and kept in-frame rearrangements with V and J called. Such tables lack part of the clones; where checked against another copy, unresolved V genes explain under half of the gap, and the rest is unexplained. The sample table contains approximately 300,000 clones; only one count was recorded for roughly 85% of them. The top ten constitute 1.9% of the sample. The source material was PBMCs or T cells enriched from blood (not recorded which). These receptors all come from a woman aged 25-40 years who had been exposed to COVID-19.

CDR3 in DNA: TGCAGTGCTAGCCGGAACACTGAAGCTTTCTTT. It encodes CSASRNTEAFF. The chain carries TRBV20-1 and TRBJ1-1, with D unresolved. The CDR3 consists of 11 residues. Germline V gene data show CDR1 as DFQATT and CDR2 as SNEGSKA (reference sequence). V gave up 3 bases and J gave up 1 base, with 3 bases separating them.

The chain has TRBV19 and TRBJ1-2, with TRBD1 matching 9 bases. Germline lookup yields CDR1 LNHDA and CDR2 SQIVND (reference sequence). With V trimmed by 6 bases and J by 0 bases, 8 bases remained unmatched. CDR3 size: 16 residues. DNA of the CDR3: TGTGCCAGTAGAAGGACAGGGGAGAGGCCTAACTATGGCTACACCTTC. Its translation: CASRRTGERPNYGYTF.

The chain recombines TRBV3-1 (or the pseudogene TRBV3-2) with TRBJ2-1; the D gene is possibly TRBD1 (7 bases). The CDR3 totals 14 residues. Germline V lookup: CDR1 LGHDT, CDR2 YNNKEL (reference sequence). Trimming pared 1 base from V and 6 bases from J, leaving 10 bases between. The CDR3 reads CASSQGQGGNEQFF. In nucleotides, the CDR3 is TGTGCCAGCAGCCAAGGCCAGGGGGGCAATGAGCAGTTCTTC.

The rearrangement links TRBV5-1 to TRBJ2-1; 8 nucleotides line up with TRBD2. Per the germline V gene, CDR1 is SGHRS and CDR2 is YFSETQ. The CDR3 has 16 amino acids. With V trimmed by 0 bases and J by 8 bases, 10 bases remained unmatched. The CDR3, as DNA: TGCGCCAGCAGCTTGGCCACCCGGGGGGGCCTGGATGAGCAGTTCTTC. Encoded protein: CASSLATRGGLDEQFF.

This chain joins TRBV11-2 and TRBJ1-5, with D hard to call. V lost 0 bases and J 2 bases, leaving 8 bases between the germline ends. This CDR3 is 15 amino acids long. Germline V gene sequence: CDR1 SGHAT, CDR2 FQNNGV. The CDR3 region is CASSLDAGGNQPQHF. The CDR3 DNA follows: TGTGCCAGCAGCTTAGATGCAGGCGGCAATCAGCCCCAGCATTTT.

This chain links TRBV10-3 with TRBJ2-5; perhaps TRBD2 as D (5 bases). The CDR3 contains 13 residues. Trimming took off 4 bases at V and 4 bases at J, with 10 bases between the two ends. CDR1 and CDR2 (germline): ENHRY, SYGVKD. The CDR3 loop reads CAISGGLAETQYF. CDR3 nucleotides: TGTGCCATCAGTGGAGGGTTAGCAGAGACCCAGTACTTC.

The V call is TRBV28, the J call TRBJ2-7, with 8 bases identical to TRBD1. Germline V gene sequence: CDR1 MDHEN, CDR2 SYDVKM. Germline trimming cut 6 bases from V and 5 bases from J; bases unmatched to any gene: 12. The CDR3 totals 15 residues. The CDR3: CASRGPGTGFHEQYF. CDR3 coding DNA: TGTGCCAGCAGGGGACCCGGGACAGGTTTCCACGAGCAGTACTTC.

This clone was seen once. Other DNA sequences in the sample encode the same CDR3. This chain joins TRBV5-4 and TRBJ2-5, with D maybe TRBD2 (6 bases). CDR1 is SGHNT and CDR2 is YYREEE in the germline V gene (reference sequence). V lost 1 base to trimming and J lost 5 bases, with 12 bases between them. The CDR3 loop spans 14 amino acids. The CDR3 nucleotides read TGTGCCAGCAGCTTGACGGGAGTAGGGGAGACCCAGTACTTC. It specifies CASSLTGVGETQYF.

V usage is TRBV25-1 and J usage is TRBJ1-4; D remains unclear. From germline, CDR1 is MGHDK and CDR2 SYGVNS. The CDR3 sequence is 11 residues long. Between the trimmed V and J ends, which lost 4 bases and 8 bases, there was a span of 5 bases. The CDR3 loop is CASSVSEKLFF. The CDR3 nucleotides read TGTGCCAGCAGTGTATCGGAAAAACTGTTTTTT.

This clone was observed a single time. This sequence joins TRBV27 and TRBJ2-3; 11 bases agree with TRBD2. The CDR3 consists of 17 residues. Germline-derived CDR1 and CDR2 are MNHEY and SMNVEV (reference sequence). Trimming removed 8 bases from V and 3 bases from J; junction bases left unmatched: 13. This chain's CDR3 is CASALAGVNEGTDTQYF. The CDR3 region has the DNA TGTGCCAGCGCACTAGCGGGAGTAAATGAGGGGACAGATACGCAGTATTTT.